The rows below give T cell receptor beta chains drawn from one sample of a study of early stage breast cancer tumors. Clones were sequenced by immunoSEQ multiplex PCR, and TCRdb holds only the in-frame ones, with some missing. The sample contains tens of thousands of clones, around 90% of which appear only once. The material sequenced was blood. The receptors shown here come from a person between 65 and 79 years old with breast cancer. Both conserved end residues are part of each CDR3. The D gene is left open where the match is weak. For some rows the clone size is stated as once, few or many, or as a class when expanded; others skip it.

15	TRBJ1-2	TRBV4-1	TRBD1	NA	CASSQAGTGKYGYTF	TGCGCCAGCAGCCAAGCCGGGACAGGGAAATATGGCTACACCTTC
15	TRBJ1-3	TRBV15	NA	NA	CATSRDGGEGNTIYF	TGTGCCACCAGCAGAGATGGGGGGGAGGGAAACACCATATATTTT
16	TRBJ1-5	TRBV7-2	NA	NA	CASSLDIRYSNQPQHF	TGTGCCAGCAGCTTAGATATCCGGTATAGCAATCAGCCCCAGCATTTT
14	TRBJ1-5	TRBV27	NA	once	CASSPGGPHQPQHF	TGTGCCAGCTCCCCGGGGGGTCCCCATCAGCCCCAGCATTTT
15	TRBJ1-2	TRBV5-8	NA	NA	CASSSGRTINYGYTF	TGTGCCAGCAGCTCAGGAAGGACTATTAACTATGGCTACACCTTC
15	TRBJ2-3	TRBV5-4	TRBD2	NA	CASSYTSGRGDTQYF	TGTGCCAGCAGCTATACTAGCGGGAGGGGTGATACGCAGTATTTT
16	TRBJ2-2	TRBV11-2	NA	once	CASSLEYRTNTGELFF	TGTGCCAGCAGCTTAGAGTACAGGACGAACACCGGGGAGCTGTTTTTT
15	TRBJ2-6	TRBV6-5	NA	NA	CASSSYISGANVLTF	TGTGCCAGCAGTTCCTATATCTCTGGGGCCAACGTCCTGACTTTC
14	TRBJ1-1	TRBV5-1	NA	once	CASSFPGYDTEAFF	TGCGCCAGCAGTTTCCCAGGGTACGATACTGAAGCTTTCTTT
14	TRBJ2-7	TRBV6-1	NA	few	CASSEGDITYEQYF	TGTGCCAGCAGTGAGGGGGACATCACCTACGAGCAGTACTTC
17	TRBJ1-1	TRBV18	NA	once	CASSPRGGSPKNTEAFF	TGTGCCAGCTCACCACGAGGTGGGAGCCCAAAAAACACTGAAGCTTTCTTT
19	TRBJ1-4	TRBV6-8	TRBD1	once	CASSYGPRTGPNYGEKLFF	TGTGCCAGCAGTTACGGACCTAGGACAGGGCCCAACTATGGTGAAAAACTGTTTTTT
13	TRBJ2-7	TRBV19	NA	NA	CASSIGWRGEQYF	TGTGCCAGTAGTATAGGGTGGCGGGGCGAGCAGTACTTC
14	TRBJ1-5	TRBV19	NA	NA	CASSITGRDQPQHF	TGTGCCAGTAGCATAACAGGGAGGGATCAGCCCCAGCATTTT
15	TRBJ1-6	TRBV28	TRBD1	NA	CASSADRAANSPLHF	TGTGCCAGCAGTGCCGACAGGGCAGCTAATTCACCCCTCCACTTT
11	TRBJ1-2	TRBV10-3	NA	NA	CAIRGAYGYTF	TGTGCCATCAGAGGAGCATATGGCTACACCTTC
15	TRBJ1-3	TRBV9	NA	NA	CASSAAGVSGNTIYF	TGTGCCAGCAGCGCCGCAGGGGTCTCTGGAAACACCATATATTTT
13	TRBJ2-2	TRBV2	TRBD2	NA	CASRERGLGELFF	TGTGCCAGCAGGGAGCGGGGTCTCGGGGAGCTGTTTTTT
18	TRBJ1-5	TRBV15	TRBD1	NA	CATSGPYGQGGRNQPQHF	TGTGCCACCAGCGGACCTTACGGACAGGGCGGGCGCAATCAGCCCCAGCATTTT
15	TRBJ1-3	TRBV27	NA	NA	CASSFTGASGNTIYF	TGTGCCAGCAGTTTCACTGGGGCCTCTGGAAACACCATATATTTT
18	TRBJ1-3	TRBV18	TRBD1	NA	CASSPQGQVRSSGNTIYF	TGTGCCAGCTCACCACAAGGACAGGTCCGGAGCTCTGGAAACACCATATATTTT
17	TRBJ1-4	TRBV7-6	NA	NA	CASSLATGRSTNEKLFF	TGTGCCAGCAGCTTAGCAACAGGACGCTCAACTAATGAAAAACTGTTTTTT
15	TRBJ1-1	TRBV30	TRBD1	once	CAWRGQGAQDTEAFF	TGTGCCTGGAGGGGACAGGGGGCGCAGGACACTGAAGCTTTCTTT
14	TRBJ1-1	TRBV9	NA	NA	CASSETSSNTEAFF	TGTGCCAGCAGCGAGACATCTTCGAACACTGAAGCTTTCTTT
16	TRBJ1-5	TRBV7-2	TRBD1	NA	CASSLSGQLNNQPQHF	TGTGCCAGCAGCCTGTCGGGACAGCTGAACAATCAGCCCCAGCATTTT
14	TRBJ1-5	TRBV19	NA	NA	CASSIDRVNQPQHF	TGTGCCAGTAGTATAGACAGGGTTAATCAGCCCCAGCATTTT
13	TRBJ2-3	TRBV11-3	NA	NA	CASSLGQADTQYF	TGTGCCAGCAGCTTGGGTCAGGCAGATACGCAGTATTTT
15	TRBJ2-2	TRBV29-1	TRBD1	NA	CSVEKGQGRVGELFF	TGCAGCGTCGAAAAAGGACAGGGAAGAGTCGGGGAGCTGTTTTTT
13	TRBJ2-1	TRBV7-2	TRBD2	NA	CASSPGGGWEEFF	TGTGCCAGCAGCCCGGGGGGAGGATGGGAGGAGTTCTTC
16	TRBJ2-3	TRBV28	NA	NA	CASSPRGSGSTDTQYF	TGTGCCAGCAGTCCCCGGGGTAGCGGTAGCACAGATACGCAGTATTTT
14	TRBJ1-5	TRBV2	TRBD1	NA	CASTETGSFQPQHF	TGTGCCAGCACCGAGACAGGGTCTTTTCAGCCCCAGCATTTT
16	TRBJ2-6	TRBV19	TRBD1	once	CASSITGGSGANVLTF	TGTGCCAGTAGTATAACAGGGGGCTCTGGGGCCAACGTCCTGACTTTC
14	TRBJ1-2	TRBV11-2	TRBD1	NA	CASSAQTGRYGYTF	TGTGCCAGCAGCGCCCAGACAGGGAGGTATGGCTACACCTTC